This TCR beta chain is from a study of long-term antiretroviral therapy in people with HIV. Regarding the study as a whole: After ART, diversity increased yet remained lower than transplant donor controls. Blood draws took place between about 2003 and 2017 and possibly involved older ART regimens.

CDR3 length: 14 residues. The germline gives CDR1 MNHNS, CDR2 SASEGT. Trimming removed 10 bases from V and 5 bases from J, with 21 bases in between. Note on this clone: Its antigen is unidentified.

Run at survey level, the immunoSEQ assay was version v3.0. Assay: immunoSEQ multiplex PCR; the TCRdb copy retains only in-frame clones and omits some. Of tens of thousands of clones in the sample, 85% to 90% are singletons; the top ten hold around 5.3%. This sample comprised unsorted PBMCs, obtained more than 4.3 years after starting antiretroviral therapy. V gene TRBV6-1 combines with J gene TRBJ2-7; D is possibly TRBD2 (6 bases). The TCR sequence derives from a man aged 25 to 40 with HIV. This chain's CDR3 is CATTTSLGLNEQYF. For the CDR3, the DNA is TGTGCCACCACAACTAGCCTGGGATTAAACGAGCAGTACTTC.